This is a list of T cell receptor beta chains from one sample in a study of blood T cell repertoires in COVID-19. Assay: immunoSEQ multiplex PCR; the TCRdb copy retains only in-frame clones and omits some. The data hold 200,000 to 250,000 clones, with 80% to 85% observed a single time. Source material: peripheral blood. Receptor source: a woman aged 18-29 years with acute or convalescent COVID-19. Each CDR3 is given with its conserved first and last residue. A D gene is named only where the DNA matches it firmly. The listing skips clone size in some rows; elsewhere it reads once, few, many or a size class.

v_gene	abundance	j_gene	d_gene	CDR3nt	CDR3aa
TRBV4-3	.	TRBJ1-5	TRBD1	TGCGCCAGCAGCCAAGATCACGCGACAGGGCCCAATCAGCCCCAGCATTTT	CASSQDHATGPNQPQHF
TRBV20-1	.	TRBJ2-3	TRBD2	TGCAGTGCTAGTCCGGCTAGCGGCCCTACGGATACGCAGTATTTT	CSASPASGPTDTQYF
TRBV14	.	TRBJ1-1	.	TGTGCCAGCAGCGCCAGACGGACAGAGAACACTGAAGCTTTCTTT	CASSARRTENTEAFF
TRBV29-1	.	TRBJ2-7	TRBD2	TGCAGCGTTGGAGCGGGAGCCCCCTACGAGCAGTACTTC	CSVGAGAPYEQYF
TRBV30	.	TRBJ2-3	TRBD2	TGTGCCTGGGAGACTAGCGGGAGTGGAGATACGCAGTATTTT	CAWETSGSGDTQYF
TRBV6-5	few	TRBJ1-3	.	TGTGCCAGCAGTTACCGACAGCTGGCTGGAAACACCATATATTTT	CASSYRQLAGNTIYF
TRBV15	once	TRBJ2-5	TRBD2	TGTGCCACCAGCCGAGGACTAGCGGGAGGGTTAGAGACCCAGTACTTC	CATSRGLAGGLETQYF
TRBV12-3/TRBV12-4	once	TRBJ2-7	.	TGTGCCAGCAGTTTAGAGGGGCCCTACGAGCAGTACTTC	CASSLEGPYEQYF
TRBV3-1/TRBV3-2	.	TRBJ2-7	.	TGTGCCAGCAGCCAGAGCGACAGGACCTACGAGCAGTACTTC	CASSQSDRTYEQYF
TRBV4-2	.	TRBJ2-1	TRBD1	TGTGCCAGCAGCCAGAGTAGTCAGGGGGTTTACAATGAGCAGTTCTTC	CASSQSSQGVYNEQFF
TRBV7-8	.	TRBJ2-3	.	TGTGCCAGCAGCTCGCGATACGAGCGCACAGATACGCAGTATTTT	CASSSRYERTDTQYF
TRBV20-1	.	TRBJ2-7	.	TGCAGTGCTTTACTTCTGGACGAGCAGTACTTC	CSALLLDEQYF
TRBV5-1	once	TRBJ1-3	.	TGCGCCAGCAGCTTGGCTTACGGGACTGGAAACACCATATATTTT	CASSLAYGTGNTIYF
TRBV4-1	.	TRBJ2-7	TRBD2	TGCGCCAGCAGCCAACAGACTAGCGGGATCTACGAGCAGTACTTC	CASSQQTSGIYEQYF
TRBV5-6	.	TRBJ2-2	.	TGTGCCAGCAGCTTGTTAGCACCCCCTTCCACCGGGGAGCTGTTTTTT	CASSLLAPPSTGELFF
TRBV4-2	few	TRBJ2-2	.	TGTGCCAGCACCCGGACTTCAGCGAACACCGGGGAGCTGTTTTTT	CASTRTSANTGELFF
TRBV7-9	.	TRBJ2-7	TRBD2	TGTGCCAGCAGCCCGACTAGCGGGAGCCCCGAGCAGTACTTC	CASSPTSGSPEQYF
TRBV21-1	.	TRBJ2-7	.	TGTGCCAGCAGCAAGTGGGGAGTCGGGGGGCCCTACGAGCAGTACTTC	CASSKWGVGGPYEQYF
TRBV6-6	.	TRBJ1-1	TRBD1	TGTGCCAGCAGTCGCCCTGGGACAGGGAAAAGTGGCGCTGAAGCTTTCTTT	CASSRPGTGKSGAEAFF
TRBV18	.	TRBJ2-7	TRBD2	TGTGCCAGCTCACAAGGGACTAGCGGACCGACGATCTACGAGCAGTACTTC	CASSQGTSGPTIYEQYF
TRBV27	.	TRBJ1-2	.	TGTGCCAGCAGTTTGACCGGGGGTCAAGGTGGCTACACCTTC	CASSLTGGQGGYTF
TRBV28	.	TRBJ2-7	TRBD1	TGTGCCAGCAGTCTAGGGACAGTCTACGAGCAGTACTTC	CASSLGTVYEQYF
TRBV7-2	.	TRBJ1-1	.	TGTGCCAGCAGCTTAGCTGGGGGCATGAACACTGAAGCTTTCTTT	CASSLAGGMNTEAFF
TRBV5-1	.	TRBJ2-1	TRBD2	TGCGCCAGCAGCCAACTAGCGGGAGAGGGTAATGAGCAGTTCTTC	CASSQLAGEGNEQFF
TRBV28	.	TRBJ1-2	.	TGTGCCAGCAGTTTATGGGCAGGGGCAGGAGGCTACACCTTC	CASSLWAGAGGYTF
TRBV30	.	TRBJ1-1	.	TGTGCCTGGAGTGGGCTTAAGGGGTTGAACACTGAAGCTTTCTTT	CAWSGLKGLNTEAFF
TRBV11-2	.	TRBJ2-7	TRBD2	TGTGCCAGCAGCTTTCTTGGCGGGAGTGGCGACGAGCAGTACTTC	CASSFLGGSGDEQYF
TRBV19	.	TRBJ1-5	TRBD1	TGTGCCAGTAGTATTCGGACAGGGCCTAATCAGCCCCAGCATTTT	CASSIRTGPNQPQHF
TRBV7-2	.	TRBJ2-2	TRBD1	TGTGCCAGCAGCGCGGGACAGGGAGGAACCGGGGAGCTGTTTTTT	CASSAGQGGTGELFF
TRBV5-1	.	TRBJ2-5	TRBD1	TGCGCCAGCAGCCTCGGACAGGGGGGTTGGGAGACCCAGTACTTC	CASSLGQGGWETQYF
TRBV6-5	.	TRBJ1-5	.	TGTGCCAGCAGTTACTCGTTTCTAGGGGATCAGCCCCAGCATTTT	CASSYSFLGDQPQHF
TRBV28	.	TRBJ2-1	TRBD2	TGTGCCAGCAGTTTAACTAGCGGGATGCTCTACAATGAGCAGTTCTTC	CASSLTSGMLYNEQFF
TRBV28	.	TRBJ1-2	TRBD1	TGTGCCAGCAGGACAGGGGCAATCGTAGGCTACACCTTC	CASRTGAIVGYTF
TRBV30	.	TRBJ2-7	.	TGTGCCTGGAGTCCTACTCCCTACGAGCAGTACTTC	CAWSPTPYEQYF
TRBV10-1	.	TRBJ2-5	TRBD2	TGCGCCAGCAGTCATGGATCTAGCGGGGCCCGGGAGACCCAGTACTTC	CASSHGSSGARETQYF
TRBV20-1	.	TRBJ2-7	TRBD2	TGCAGTGCTAGTGATAGCGGGAGGGCCATCCTCGACTACGAGCAGTACTTC	CSASDSGRAILDYEQYF
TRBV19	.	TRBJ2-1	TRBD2	TGTGCCAGTACCCCTATGCGGGTAGCGGGACTGAGCTCCTACAATGAGCAGTTCTTC	CASTPMRVAGLSSYNEQFF
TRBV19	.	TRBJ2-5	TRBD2	TGTGCCAGTAGTATATCGTTGGTAGCGGGAGGACTGCGGGAGACCCAGTACTTC	CASSISLVAGGLRETQYF
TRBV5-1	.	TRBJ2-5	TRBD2	TGCGCCAGCAGCCCGACCGGGACTAGCGGGAGGGAGACCCAGTACTTC	CASSPTGTSGRETQYF
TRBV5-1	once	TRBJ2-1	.	TGCGCCAGCAGCCCCCCCGTCTACAATGAGCAGTTCTTC	CASSPPVYNEQFF
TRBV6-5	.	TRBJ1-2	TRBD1	TGTGCCAGCAGTTGGGGGACAGTGCATGGCTACACCTTC	CASSWGTVHGYTF
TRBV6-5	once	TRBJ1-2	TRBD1	TGTGCCAGCAGTTATGATGGGACAGGGATCTATGGCTACACCTTC	CASSYDGTGIYGYTF
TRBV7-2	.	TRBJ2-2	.	TGTGCCAGCAGCTCGCATTGGGAGGCCGGGGAGCTGTTTTTT	CASSSHWEAGELFF
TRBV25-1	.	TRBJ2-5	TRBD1	TGTGCCAGCAGTGAGAACCCGGGACAGGGATTGGAGGAGACCCAGTACTTC	CASSENPGQGLEETQYF
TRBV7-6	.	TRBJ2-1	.	TGTGCCAGCAGCTTTTATGAGAGGGCCTGGAATGAGCAGTTCTTC	CASSFYERAWNEQFF
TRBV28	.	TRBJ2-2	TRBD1	TGTGCCAGCAGTTCTCCCGGGACAGCGAACACCGGGGAGCTGTTTTTT	CASSSPGTANTGELFF
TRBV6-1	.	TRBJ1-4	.	TGTGCCAGCAGCGAAAGAGCGGGACGGGATAATGAAAAACTGTTTTTT	CASSERAGRDNEKLFF
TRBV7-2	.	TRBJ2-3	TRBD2	TGTGCCAGCAGCAACCAAGCGGGAGAAACCGATACGCAGTATTTT	CASSNQAGETDTQYF
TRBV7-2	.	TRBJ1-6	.	TGTGCCAGCAGCTCTTGGGCTGGCCTCCACTTT	CASSSWAGLHF
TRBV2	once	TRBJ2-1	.	TGTGCCAGCACTCTAGGAACAGGGAGCTACAATGAGCAGTTCTTC	CASTLGTGSYNEQFF
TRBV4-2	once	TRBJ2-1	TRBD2	TGTGCCAGCAGCCAAGAGACGACTAGCGGGACCGCCGATGAGCAGTTCTTC	CASSQETTSGTADEQFF
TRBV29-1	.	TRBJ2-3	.	TGCAGCGTATATAGCGGTTCTAGCACAGATACGCAGTATTTT	CSVYSGSSTDTQYF
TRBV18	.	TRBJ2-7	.	TGTGCCAGCTCACCACCGACAGGAATCTACGAGCAGTACTTC	CASSPPTGIYEQYF
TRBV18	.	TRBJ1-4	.	TGTGCCAGCTCGCAACAGGGAACTAATGAAAAACTGTTTTTT	CASSQQGTNEKLFF
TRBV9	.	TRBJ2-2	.	TGTGCCAGCAGCGTAGGGGGCCTAGCGACCGGGGAGCTGTTTTTT	CASSVGGLATGELFF
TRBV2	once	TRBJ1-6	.	TGTGCCAGCATCCAGGGGCCGGGTTCACCCCTCCACTTT	CASIQGPGSPLHF
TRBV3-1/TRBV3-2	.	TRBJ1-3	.	TGTGCCAGCAGCCAATGGTACGAGCTAACTGGAAACACCATATATTTT	CASSQWYELTGNTIYF
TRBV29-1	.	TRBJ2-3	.	TGCAGCGCCGCAGACAGGAGCACAGATACGCAGTATTTT	CSAADRSTDTQYF